The 19 T cell receptor beta chains below come from one sample, sequenced in a study of cytomegalovirus exposure and HLA in healthy donors. Produced via immunoSEQ multiplex PCR; TCRdb's table is partial and in-frame only. The sample shows roughly 120,000 clones, around nine tenths of them seen only once. Sequences were obtained from PBMCs. These receptors all come from a man between 18 and 29 years old in good health and CMV-seropositive.

This chain connects TRBV9 to TRBJ2-1, with 7 bases that match TRBD2. Germline V CDR1 and CDR2: SGDLS, YYNGEE. The V gene end was trimmed by 0 bases and the J gene end by 6 bases; junction bases not matched to a gene: 0. The CDR3 totals 13 residues. The DNA of the CDR3 is TGTGCCAGCAGCGTAGGCGGGAGCAATGAGCAGTTCTTC. Translated: CASSVGGSNEQFF.

This chain uses TRBV5-5 with TRBJ1-3; TRBD1 matches 12 bases. In germline, CDR1 is SGHKS, CDR2 YYEKEE (reference sequence). The CDR3 is made up of 16 amino acids. V lost 0 bases and J lost 4; bases outside the gene matches: 2. CDR3 nucleotides: TGTGCCAGCAGCTTGGTCGGGACAGGGGGCGGAAACACCATATATTTT. Protein sequence: CASSLVGTGGGNTIYF. Full variable domain (missing parts from reference TRBV5-5 and TRBJ1-3): DAGVTQSPTHLIKTRGQQVTLRCSPISGHKSVSWYQQVLGQGPQFIFQYYEKEERGRGNFPDRFSARQFPNYSSELNVNALLLGDSALYLCASSLVGTGGGNTIYFGEGSWLTVV.

This chain joins TRBV5-4 and TRBJ2-3; D unresolved. The CDR3 runs to 13 residues. Germline-derived CDR1 and CDR2 are SGHNT and YYREEE (reference sequence). Between the trimmed V and J ends, which lost 4 bases and 0 bases, there was a span of 6 bases. The CDR3 coding sequence is TGTGCCAGCAGCATACTTAGCACAGATACGCAGTATTTT. Its translation is CASSILSTDTQYF.

This chain connects TRBV4-3 to TRBJ1-3, with D unresolved. The CDR3 has 14 residues. V was shortened by 4 bases and J by 3 bases, with 10 bases between the two germline ends. The germline V gene has CDR1 LGHNA and CDR2 YSLEER. The CDR3 DNA is TGCGCCAGCAGCCTCAGGCTCGGTGGAAACACCATATATTTT. Its protein is CASSLRLGGNTIYF.

There are a few counts of this clone. The identical CDR3 is also encoded by other nucleotide sequences in the sample. V and J are TRBV7-2 and TRBJ2-7; tentative D call: TRBD2 (5 bases). CDR1 is SGHTA and CDR2 is FQGNSA in the germline V gene. V was pared by 1 base and J by 3 bases, with 10 bases between. CDR3 length: 14 amino acids. CDR3 amino acids: CASSLVEGNYEQYF. The DNA for the CDR3 is TGTGCCAGCAGCTTAGTCGAGGGAAACTACGAGCAGTACTTC. The complete variable domain, with remaining parts taken from reference TRBV7-2 and TRBJ2-7, reads GAGVSQSPSNKVTEKGKDVELRCDPISGHTALYWYRQSLGQGLEFLIYFQGNSAPDKSGLPSDRFSAERTGGSVSTLTIQRTQQEDSAVYLCASSLVEGNYEQYFGPGTRLTVT.

The V call is TRBV6-5, the J call TRBJ1-2; D is possibly TRBD1 (6 bases). Germline CDR1 is MNHEY and CDR2 is SVGAGI. V shed 5 bases and J shed 7 bases, with 17 bases lying between them. This CDR3 is 14 amino acids long. The CDR3 coding sequence is TGTGCCAGCAGTAACCACAGGGACCCCAGTGGCTACACCTTC. Its translation is CASSNHRDPSGYTF.

In this sample, this clone turned up a few times. The rearrangement uses TRBV4-1 and TRBJ1-2; TRBD1 aligns across 9 bases. V lost 5 bases and J lost 6; bases outside the gene matches: 7. In germline, CDR1 is MGHRA, CDR2 YSYEKL. This CDR3 comprises 14 residues. Here the CDR3 reads CASSSGTGINGYTF. The CDR3 nucleotides are TGCGCCAGCAGCAGCGGGACAGGGATCAATGGCTACACCTTC.

This chain joins TRBV5-1 and TRBJ1-2; possibly TRBD1 for D (6 bases). Germline CDR1 and CDR2: SGHRS and YFSETQ. This CDR3 spans 20 amino acids. V lost 7 bases, J lost 0 bases, and 31 bases lay in between. Here the CDR3 reads CASRARENRQRGGPNYGYTF. DNA of the CDR3: TGCGCCAGCCGGGCACGAGAGAACAGGCAAAGAGGGGGTCCTAACTATGGCTACACCTTC.

The chain carries TRBV18 and TRBJ2-5; 9 nucleotides line up with TRBD1. This CDR3 region has 16 residues. V was clipped by 4 bases and J by 2 bases; unmatched bases: 8. From germline, CDR1 is KGHSH and CDR2 LQKENI. CDR3 sequence (DNA): TGTGCCAGCTCACAGGGGACAGGGATCGCGCAAGAGACCCAGTACTTC. Protein sequence: CASSQGTGIAQETQYF.

The gene calls are TRBV2 and TRBJ2-2, with D unclear. This CDR3 contains 14 residues. V was trimmed by 0 bases and J by 6 bases, leaving 8 bases between them. Germline V gene lookup returns CDR1 SNHLY and CDR2 FYNNEI. CDR3 protein: CASSEAGSAGELFF. The CDR3 DNA reads as TGTGCCAGCAGTGAAGCTGGCAGCGCCGGGGAGCTGTTTTTT.

The V and J genes are TRBV2 and TRBJ1-1; D unresolved. The CDR3 has 14 amino acids. Germline lookup yields CDR1 SNHLY and CDR2 FYNNEI. Deletions cut 4 bases from V and 2 bases from J, with 11 bases between. CDR3 nucleotides: TGTGCCAGCAGTGGTCGGGGAAGAAACACTGAAGCTTTCTTT. The encoded protein is CASSGRGRNTEAFF.

The chain is built from TRBV13 and TRBJ2-2, with D perhaps TRBD1 (5 bases). The CDR3 spans 15 residues. V dropped 1 base and J dropped 4 bases, with 10 bases sitting between them. CDR1 PRHDT and CDR2 FYEKMQ come from the germline V gene (reference sequence). The CDR3 is CASSLASRGTGELFF. The CDR3 region has the DNA TGTGCCAGCAGCTTAGCATCAAGGGGCACCGGGGAGCTGTTTTTT.

The genes are TRBV2 and TRBJ1-4; D unresolved. The CDR3 runs 14 residues. V lost 7 bases to trimming and J lost 6 bases, with 15 bases between them. The germline V gene encodes CDR1 SNHLY and CDR2 FYNNEI. DNA of the CDR3: TGTGCCAGCAAGGTGGGCGGGCCCTATGAAAAACTGTTTTTT. Its protein is CASKVGGPYEKLFF. Variable domain in full (rest from reference TRBV2 and TRBJ1-4): EPEVTQTPSHQVTQMGQEVILRCVPISNHLYFYWYRQILGQKVEFLVSFYNNEISEKSEIFDDQFSVERPDGSNFTLKIRSTKLEDSAMYFCASKVGGPYEKLFFGSGTQLSVL.

The chain uses TRBV4-3 and TRBJ2-7; 8 positions match TRBD2. CDR1 LGHNA and CDR2 YSLEER come from the germline V gene. The V gene end was trimmed by 0 bases and the J gene end by 2 bases; junction bases not matched to a gene: 12. The CDR3 covers 18 residues. In DNA, the CDR3 is TGCGCCAGCAGCCAAGATTACCTTGCGGCGGGGGGAGCCTACGAGCAGTACTTC. This codes for CASSQDYLAAGGAYEQYF.

In its sample, this clone ranks as medium-sized. Other DNA sequences from this sample encode an identical CDR3 as well. This chain links TRBV23-1 with TRBJ2-7; 9 bases agree with TRBD1. TRBV23-1 is marked as an open reading frame, function uncertain. The V segment lost 6 bases and the J segment 6 bases; nucleotides outside the gene matches: 0. The CDR3 spans 11 residues. CDR3 in DNA: TGCGCCAGCAGGACAGGGGGCGAGCAGTACTTC. Protein product: CASRTGGEQYF.

The rearrangement links TRBV11-2 to TRBJ2-7, with D tentatively TRBD2 (7 bases). Trimming took off 5 bases at V and 11 bases at J, with 22 bases between the two ends. This CDR3 has 14 amino acids. Germline loops: CDR1 SGHAT, CDR2 FQNNGV. This CDR3 reads CASSAFGAGEGEYF. As DNA, the CDR3 is TGTGCCAGCAGCGCATTCGGCGCAGGGGAGGGGGAGTACTTC.

This chain connects TRBV5-6 to TRBJ1-5; 11 nucleotides agree with TRBD1. The CDR3 contains 15 residues. Losses at the gene ends were 3 bases for V and 7 bases for J; bases not matched to a gene: 6. CDR1 SGHDT and CDR2 YYEEEE come from the germline V gene. The CDR3, as DNA: TGTGCCAGCAGCTCCGGACAGGGGGCTAGGCAGCCCCAGCATTTT. As protein: CASSSGQGARQPQHF.

The V and J genes are TRBV6-5 and TRBJ1-1, with D perhaps matching TRBD1 (5 bases). This CDR3 has 15 amino acids. CDR1 MNHEY and CDR2 SVGAGI come from the germline V gene. Trimming cost V 2 bases and J 0 bases, with 10 bases left between them. The CDR3 DNA follows: TGTGCCAGCAGTTACGGGCTGGGGCTGAACACTGAAGCTTTCTTT. It yields the protein CASSYGLGLNTEAFF.

The chain joins TRBV4-1 to TRBJ2-1; 8 bases are shared with TRBD1. The ends lost 0 bases at V and 8 bases at J; junction bases unmatched: 9. There are 16 residues in the CDR3. The germline CDR1 and CDR2 sequences are MGHRA and YSYEKL. The CDR3 sequence: CASSQDGRTGFDEQFF. The CDR3 coding sequence is TGCGCCAGCAGCCAAGATGGAAGGACAGGGTTTGATGAGCAGTTCTTC.